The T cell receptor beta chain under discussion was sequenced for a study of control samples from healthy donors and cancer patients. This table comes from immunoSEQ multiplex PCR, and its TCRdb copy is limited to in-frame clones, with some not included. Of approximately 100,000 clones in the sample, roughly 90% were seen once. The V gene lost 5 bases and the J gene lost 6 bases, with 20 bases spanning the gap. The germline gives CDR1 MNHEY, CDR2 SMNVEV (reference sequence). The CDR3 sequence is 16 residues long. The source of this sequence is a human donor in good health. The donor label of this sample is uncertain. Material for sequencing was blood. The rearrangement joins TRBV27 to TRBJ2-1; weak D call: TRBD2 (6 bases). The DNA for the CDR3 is TGTGCCAGCAGTCCCCACACAGGCGTCGGGAGCAATGAGCAGTTCTTC. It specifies CASSPHTGVGSNEQFF.